This T cell receptor (beta chain) appears in the sequencing data of a study of shared clonotypes between healthy human individuals. Overall study context: Sampling drew on donors who were a couple of women and a few men aged 18 to 49. Study outcomes and limitations: Read depth was anticipated to influence clonotype sharing among donors.

With regard to this clone: Its matching antigen is unknown. The identical CDR3 is also encoded by other nucleotide sequences in the sample.

The material for each subset, its genomic DNA, was split evenly across several immunoSEQ plates. Some clones are missing from TCRdb's copy, which holds only in-frame ones; the method was immunoSEQ multiplex PCR. The sample consists of about 2 million clones, approximately 95% of them appearing once. Negatively enriched CD4+ T cells were divided by CD45RA into naive and memory. CDR3 length: 14 residues. The V gene's germline CDR1 is MGHRA and CDR2 YSYEKL. V dropped 1 base and J dropped 0 bases, with 6 bases sitting between them. The rearrangement joins TRBV4-1 to TRBJ1-1; D gene unclear. This clonotype was sampled from a man between 18 and 35 years old in good health. Material: naive CD4+ T cells sorted from blood. As to subset: CD45RA+ positively selected. The CDR3 region has the DNA TGCGCCAGCAGCCAAGTAGGGCTGAACACTGAAGCTTTCTTT. Amino acid sequence: CASSQVGLNTEAFF.